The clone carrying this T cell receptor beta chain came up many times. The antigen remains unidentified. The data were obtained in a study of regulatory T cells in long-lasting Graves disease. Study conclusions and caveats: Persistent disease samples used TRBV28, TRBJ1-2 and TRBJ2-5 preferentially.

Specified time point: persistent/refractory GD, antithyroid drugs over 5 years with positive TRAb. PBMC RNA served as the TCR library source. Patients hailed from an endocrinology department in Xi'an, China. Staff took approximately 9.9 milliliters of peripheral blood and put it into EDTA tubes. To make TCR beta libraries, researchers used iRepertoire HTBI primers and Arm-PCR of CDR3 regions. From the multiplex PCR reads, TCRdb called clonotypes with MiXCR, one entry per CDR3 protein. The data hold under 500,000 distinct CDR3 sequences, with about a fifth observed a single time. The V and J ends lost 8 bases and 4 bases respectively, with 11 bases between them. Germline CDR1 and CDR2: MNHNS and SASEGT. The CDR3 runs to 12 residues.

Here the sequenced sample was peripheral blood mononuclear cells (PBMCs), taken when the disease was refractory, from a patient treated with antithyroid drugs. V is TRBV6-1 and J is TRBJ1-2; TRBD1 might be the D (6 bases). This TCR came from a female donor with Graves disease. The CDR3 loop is CASSDRLYGYTF. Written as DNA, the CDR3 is TGTGCCAGCTCTGACAGGCTCTATGGCTACACCTTC.